This T cell receptor beta chain originates from a study of blood T cell repertoires in COVID-19. Turning to the study itself: Nucleic acid was either cDNA or gDNA, and it came from T cells, B-cell-depleted T cells, or PBMCs.

Authors' data handling: Quantification of nucleated cells was approximated via reference gene primer amplification. Assay: immunoSEQ multiplex PCR; the TCRdb copy retains only in-frame clones and omits some. V, J and clone size are those of that table, while D and trimming were read from the DNA. This table has over 40,000 clones, more than 80% appearing once. Sequences were obtained from peripheral blood. The TCR originated in an older man with acute or convalescent COVID-19.

CDR3 in amino acids: CASSDSTGRYTF. CDR3 nucleotides: TGCGCCAGCAGTGATTCGACAGGGCGCTACACCTTC. V usage is TRBV10-1 and J usage is TRBJ1-2; TRBD1 aligns across 7 bases. Unmatched junction bases numbered 4, after V lost 3 bases and J lost 9 bases. The CDR3 loop spans 12 amino acids. Germline V CDR1 and CDR2: WNHNN, SYGVQD (reference sequence).